In its sample, the clone carrying this TCR beta chain was seen many times. Its antigen is still unknown. This sample is drawn from a study of human T cells and chemical hapten exposure. Study at large: All patients underwent weekly scalp dosing with diphenylcyclopropenone for the full roughly 22-week study. Findings of the study overall: While controls formed fewer of them, expanded TCRs formed significantly more large CDR3 similarity clusters. Patch test score was positively correlated with the counts of PT1 expanded TCRs.

Time point specified: pre-sensitization, week 0. The sample's treatment: therapeutic diphenylcyclopropenone sensitization with weekly scalp DPC. Each CDR3 protein gets one entry after TCRdb re-called the RACE reads with MiXCR. The table includes about 120,000 distinct CDR3 sequences, approximately 12% detected once. The CDR3 length is 14 residues. Germline V gene lookup returns CDR1 SQVTM and CDR2 ANQGSEA. V was pared by 3 bases and J by 0 bases, with 10 bases between. The TCR was taken from a woman under 30 with alopecia areata. Some clones in this sample may be carry-over from other donors' samples. The chain joins TRBV29-1 to TRBJ2-3; D call uncertain. This specimen consisted of whole blood, obtained in connection with sensitization to the hapten diphenylcyclopropenone (DPC). In DNA, the CDR3 is TGCAGCGTTGATGGGGTATATAGCACAGATACGCAGTATTTT. Translation: CSVDGVYSTDTQYF.